Below, 13 T cell receptor beta chains from the same sample are listed, as sequenced in a study of T-cell memory formation after mild COVID-19. MiXCR, run by TCRdb on the 5' RACE reads, gives a single entry per CDR3 protein. Of approximately 570,000 distinct CDR3 sequences listed, about 20% were seen once; the top ten hold 12%. Sequencing was done on a sample of PBMCs or a T cell subset sorted from them (not recorded which). The source is an adult woman who had mild COVID-19 (a few samples of this study predate the infection). Cell type and time point are not known.

This clonotype was detected only a few times. The chain links TRBV4-1 to TRBJ2-7; 10 bases align to TRBD2. The J segment lost 5 bases and the V segment lost 4 bases, leaving 8 bases of the junction unmatched. Germline assignment: CDR1 MGHRA and CDR2 YSYEKL. This CDR3 contains 15 residues. CDR3 protein: CASSLLAGGFHEQYF. Here the CDR3 DNA reads TGCGCCAGCAGCCTTTTAGCGGGGGGTTTCCACGAGCAGTACTTC.

This clonotype was detected a few times. The chain links TRBV5-6 to TRBJ2-3; 10 nucleotides line up with TRBD2. Germline V gene sequence: CDR1 SGHDT, CDR2 YYEEEE. CDR3 length: 15 amino acids. V dropped 5 bases and J dropped 5; count of bases not matched to a gene: 8. This chain's CDR3 is CASSRSGGAGDTQYF. CDR3 nucleotide sequence: TGTGCCAGCAGTCGAAGCGGGGGGGCCGGAGATACGCAGTATTTT.

This clonotype was counted a few times. This chain joins TRBV29-1 and TRBJ2-7; TRBD1 or TRBD2 may be the D gene (6 bases each). V was pared by 1 base and J by 5 bases, with 15 bases between. CDR3 length: 14 residues. The V gene's germline CDR1 is SQVTM and CDR2 ANQGSEA. CDR3 protein: CSVEGHGGLDEQYF. CDR3 sequence (DNA): TGCAGCGTTGAAGGTCATGGGGGGCTGGACGAGCAGTACTTC.

This clonotype was detected only a few times. A junction end diverges from the germline sequence, so it may reflect a read error. The CDR3 region has the DNA TGTGCCAGCAATGAAGGTTTTTATCAGCCCCAGCATTTT. This encodes CASNEGFYQPQHF. The chain recombines TRBV2 with TRBJ1-5; D remains ambiguous. The CDR3 extends over 13 amino acids. The V gene's germline CDR1 is SNHLY and CDR2 FYNNEI. Filled out from reference TRBV2 and TRBJ1-5, the complete variable domain reads EPEVTQTPSHQVTQMGQEVILRCVPISNHLYFYWYRQILGQKVEFLVSFYNNEISEKSEIFDDQFSVERPDGSNFTLKIRSTKLEDSAMYFCASNEGFYQPQHFGDGTRLSIL.

This clonotype showed up just a few times. The chain joins TRBV6-5 to TRBJ2-1, with D tentatively TRBD2 (6 bases). The CDR3 is 12 residues long. Looked up from germline, CDR1 is MNHEY and CDR2 is SVGAGI. V gave up 2 bases and J gave up 10 bases, with 9 bases separating them. In DNA form, the CDR3 reads TGTGCCAGCAGTTACCTTGCGGGAGAGCAGTTCTTC. Amino acid sequence: CASSYLAGEQFF.

This clonotype was counted at least ten times. The chain uses TRBV5-6 and TRBJ1-4, with D possibly matching TRBD1 (5 bases). Germline lookup yields CDR1 SGHDT and CDR2 YYEEEE. The CDR3 is made up of 16 amino acids. V lost 0 bases and J lost 5, with 14 bases in between. The CDR3 DNA sequence: TGTGCCAGCAGCTTGGCCTCGGGGGAGTGGAATGAAAAACTGTTTTTT. It codes for CASSLASGEWNEKLFF.

The J gene is TRBJ2-1, the V gene TRBV20-1; 11 bases line up with TRBD2. The trim removed 3 bases at V and 7 bases at J, leaving 8 bases unmatched. CDR1 and CDR2 (germline): DFQATT, SNEGSKA (reference sequence). The CDR3 length is 15 residues. CDR3 bases: TGCAGTGCTAGTACTAGCGGGAGCCACGGGAATGAGCAGTTCTTC. Its protein product is CSASTSGSHGNEQFF.

The V call is TRBV7-9, the J call TRBJ2-1; D not certain. Germline V gene data show CDR1 as SEHNR and CDR2 as FQNEAQ (reference sequence). The CDR3 has 16 amino acids. Deletions cut 9 bases from V and 5 bases from J, with 23 bases between. CDR3 sequence reads: CASQPPGPLPHNEQFF. As DNA, the CDR3 is TGTGCCAGTCAACCCCCAGGCCCCTTACCACACAATGAGCAGTTCTTC.

This clonotype was picked up many times. V usage is TRBV27 and J usage is TRBJ2-1; TRBD2 matches at 12 bases. Trimming took 6 bases from V and 3 from J; bases not matched to a gene: 0. This CDR3 is 14 amino acids long. Germline CDR1 reads MNHEY; CDR2 reads SMNVEV (reference sequence). In DNA form, the CDR3 reads TGTGCCAGCAGACTAGCGGGGGGCTACAATGAGCAGTTCTTC. Its protein is CASRLAGGYNEQFF.

This clonotype was counted only a few times. The chain couples TRBV6-6 to TRBJ1-1; no reliable D call. CDR3 length equals 13 residues. The V gene's germline CDR1 is MNHNY and CDR2 SVGAGI (reference sequence). V was cut by 6 bases and J by 3 bases, with 11 bases left in between. The CDR3 is CASSYDGYTEAFF. The CDR3 DNA reads as TGTGCCAGCAGCTACGATGGCTACACTGAAGCTTTCTTT.

The sample holds a few counts of this clonotype. V is TRBV14 and J is TRBJ1-4; weak D call: TRBD1 (6 bases). This CDR3 comprises 16 residues. Deletions cut 5 bases from V and 3 bases from J, with 16 bases between. Germline CDR1 is SGHDN and CDR2 is FVKESK. CDR3: CASSSTRGLANEKLFF. The CDR3 coding sequence is TGTGCCAGCAGCTCCACCCGGGGGCTGGCTAATGAAAAACTGTTTTTT.

V and J are TRBV7-2 and TRBJ1-5, with unresolved D. Trimming stripped 3 bases from V and 3 bases from J, with 12 bases between. This CDR3 has 15 amino acids. CDR1 SGHTA and CDR2 FQGNSA come from the germline V gene. CDR3 sequence (DNA): TGTGCCAGCAGCTTGGCGGGTCGTATCAATCAGCCCCAGCATTTT. It translates to CASSLAGRINQPQHF.

The rearrangement uses TRBV24-1 and TRBJ2-7; 7 bases agree with TRBD2. The CDR3 runs 11 residues. The trim removed 9 bases at V and 4 bases at J, leaving 2 bases unmatched. Germline CDR1 is KGHDR and CDR2 is SFDVKD. In nucleotides, the CDR3 is TGTGCCACCTCTAGCGGATACGAGCAGTACTTC. Its protein product is CATSSGYEQYF.